This T cell receptor (beta chain) was obtained from a study of blood T cell repertoires in COVID-19. Looking at the study overall: From T cells, B-cell-depleted T cells, or PBMCs came the material, which was cDNA or gDNA.

Data came from immunoSEQ multiplex PCR; TCRdb stores just in-frame clones and leaves some out. Of 210,000 or so clones in the sample, about four fifths were seen once. This clone appeared once. The germline CDR1 and CDR2 sequences are LNHDA and SQIVND (reference sequence). Trimming at V came to 7 bases and at J to 1 base, leaving 6 bases not matched to a gene. This CDR3 spans 16 amino acids. This clonotype was obtained from a woman aged 80 or older with acute or convalescent COVID-19. The rearrangement uses TRBV19 and TRBJ2-2; 10 bases align to TRBD1. Source material: peripheral blood. The CDR3 loop reads CASNSRTGGNTGELFF. For the CDR3, the DNA is TGTGCCAGTAACTCCCGGACAGGGGGGAACACCGGGGAGCTGTTTTTT.